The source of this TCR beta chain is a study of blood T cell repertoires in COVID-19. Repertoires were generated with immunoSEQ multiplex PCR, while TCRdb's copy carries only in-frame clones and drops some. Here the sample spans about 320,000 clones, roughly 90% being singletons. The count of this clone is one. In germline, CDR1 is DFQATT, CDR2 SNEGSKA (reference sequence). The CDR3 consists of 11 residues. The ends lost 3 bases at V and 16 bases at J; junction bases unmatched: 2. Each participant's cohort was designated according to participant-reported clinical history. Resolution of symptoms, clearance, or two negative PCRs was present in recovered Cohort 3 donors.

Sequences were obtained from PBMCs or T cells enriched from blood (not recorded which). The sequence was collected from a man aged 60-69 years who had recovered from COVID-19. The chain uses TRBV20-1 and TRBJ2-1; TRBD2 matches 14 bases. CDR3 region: CSASGTSGGFF. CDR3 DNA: TGCAGTGCTAGCGGGACTAGCGGGGGCTTCTTC.